Following are 23 T cell receptor beta chains from one sample sequenced in a study of cytomegalovirus exposure and HLA in healthy donors. It was with 60 Vbeta and 13 Jbeta primers that the PCR ran. Profiling relied on immunoSEQ multiplex PCR, and the TCRdb table lists in-frame clones only, not all of them. The sample table includes fewer than 150,000 clones. Sequenced: PBMCs. The receptors were sampled from a woman aged 55-70 years in good health and CMV-seronegative.

This chain links TRBV7-6 with TRBJ2-5; TRBD1 aligns across 12 bases. The CDR3 totals 16 residues. Germline V gene data show CDR1 as SGHVS and CDR2 as FNYEAQ. After removal of 5 bases from V and 1 base from J, the junction contained 5 bases not matched to a gene. CDR3 nucleotide sequence: TGTGCCAGCAGCGTGGGACAGGGGGCGTTCCAAGAGACCCAGTACTTC. This translates into CASSVGQGAFQETQYF.

The chain has TRBV7-2 and TRBJ2-2; 11 nucleotides agree with TRBD2. Germline V gene data show CDR1 as SGHTA and CDR2 as FQGNSA. The V gene end was trimmed by 0 bases and the J gene end by 5 bases; junction bases not matched to a gene: 8. The CDR3 totals 18 residues. The DNA for the CDR3 is TGTGCCAGCAGCTTAGCCCCCCCGACTAGCGGGGCAACCGGGGAGCTGTTTTTT. It codes for CASSLAPPTSGATGELFF.

The chain has TRBV28 and TRBJ2-2, with D tentatively TRBD1 (6 bases). The CDR3 runs to 17 residues. Germline assignment: CDR1 MDHEN and CDR2 SYDVKM. The ends were cut back, 10 bases at V and 7 bases at J, with 28 bases in the middle. For the CDR3, the DNA is TGTGCCACCATCGAGCAGGGGCGCGAATTATCGGGCGGGGAGCTGTTTTTT. It codes for CATIEQGRELSGGELFF.

J is TRBJ1-6 and V is TRBV6-1; the match to TRBD1 covers 9 bases. The V and J ends lost 3 bases and 10 bases, in that order; junction bases with no gene match: 7. The V gene's germline CDR1 is MNHNS and CDR2 SASEGT. The CDR3 has 15 residues. This chain's CDR3 is CASSEETGGASPLHF. CDR3 bases: TGTGCCAGCAGTGAGGAAACAGGGGGCGCCTCACCCCTCCACTTT.

The rearrangement joins TRBV19 to TRBJ1-2; D unclear. There are 15 residues in the CDR3. The germline V gene has CDR1 LNHDA and CDR2 SQIVND (reference sequence). Trimming pared 5 bases from V and 8 bases from J, leaving 21 bases between. This CDR3 reads CASSSPGLGSEGYTF. CDR3 in DNA: TGTGCCAGTAGTTCCCCGGGATTAGGGTCGGAGGGCTACACCTTC.

The J gene is TRBJ1-1, the V gene TRBV19; perhaps TRBD1 as D (6 bases). CDR3 length: 16 amino acids. Trimming took 2 bases from V and 1 from J, leaving 14 bases between them. CDR1 and CDR2 from the germline V gene are LNHDA and SQIVND (reference sequence). This CDR3 is CASSIKGSGENTEAFF. As DNA, the CDR3 is TGTGCCAGTAGTATAAAAGGGTCAGGGGAGAACACTGAAGCTTTCTTT.

The V gene is TRBV7-3, the J gene TRBJ2-7; D is unclear. The CDR3 is made up of 12 amino acids. Germline V gene sequence: CDR1 SGHTA, CDR2 FQGTGA. Trimming removed 5 bases at V and 7 bases at J, with 12 bases between. This chain's CDR3 is CASSVRVEEQYF. The CDR3 DNA follows: TGTGCCAGCAGCGTCCGGGTCGAGGAGCAGTACTTC.

V usage is TRBV25-1 and J usage is TRBJ2-1; 7 bases line up with TRBD1. The CDR3 sequence is 15 residues long. V shed 3 bases, J shed 6 bases, and the junction held 8 bases outside the gene matches. Germline V gives CDR1 MGHDK, CDR2 SYGVNS. The CDR3 nucleotides read TGTGCCAGCAGTGAGACAGGGATGTTACGCAATGAGCAGTTCTTC. This translates into CASSETGMLRNEQFF.

The chain carries TRBV18 and TRBJ2-1; D is possibly TRBD1 (6 bases). Trimming removed 4 bases at V and 5 bases at J, with 15 bases between. The CDR3 contains 15 residues. In germline, CDR1 is KGHSH, CDR2 LQKENI. The CDR3 spells CASSQLTGTHNEQFF. In nucleotides, the CDR3 is TGTGCCAGCTCACAATTAACAGGGACCCACAATGAGCAGTTCTTC.

The chain employs TRBV5-1 and TRBJ1-1; D uncertain. Germline CDR1 SGHRS, CDR2 YFSETQ. The CDR3 is made up of 14 amino acids. With 3 bases removed from V and 0 bases from J, the gap between germline ends came to 9 bases. CDR3 bases: TGCGCCAGCAGCTCCGTGCCAGTGAACACTGAAGCTTTCTTT. As protein: CASSSVPVNTEAFF.

This sequence joins TRBV5-1 and TRBJ2-3; 8 positions agree with TRBD1. Germline V gene data show CDR1 as SGHRS and CDR2 as YFSETQ. Trimming removed 6 bases from V and 2 bases from J; junction bases left unmatched: 5. The CDR3 totals 14 residues. The CDR3, as DNA: TGCGCCAGCAACGGGGACAGGAACACAGATACGCAGTATTTT. Amino acid sequence: CASNGDRNTDTQYF.

The J gene is TRBJ2-5, the V gene TRBV2; tentatively, D is TRBD2 (6 bases). V lost 7 bases and J lost 5, with 11 bases in between. Germline V gene lookup returns CDR1 SNHLY and CDR2 FYNNEI. The CDR3 runs to 12 residues. This CDR3 is CASTLRGETQYF. In DNA, the CDR3 is TGTGCCAGCACCCTCCGGGGGGAGACCCAGTACTTC.

This rearrangement joins TRBV10-3 to TRBJ2-7, with D possibly TRBD1 on 5 matching bases. CDR3 length: 13 amino acids. Germline-derived CDR1 and CDR2 are ENHRY and SYGVKD. V was pared by 4 bases and J by 4 bases, with 11 bases between. CDR3 amino acids: CAISVSTAYEQYF. The CDR3 DNA sequence: TGTGCCATCAGTGTCTCGACAGCTTACGAGCAGTACTTC.

The chain carries TRBV4-1 and TRBJ1-1; D is unclear. Per the germline V gene, CDR1 is MGHRA and CDR2 is YSYEKL. V was pared by 3 bases and J by 0 bases, with 17 bases between. CDR3 length equals 17 residues. The CDR3 DNA follows: TGCGCCAGCAGCCATCTGACCCAGACAACCATGAACACTGAAGCTTTCTTT. The encoded protein is CASSHLTQTTMNTEAFF.

The chain carries TRBV11-3 and TRBJ2-1, with TRBD1 as a possible D gene (5 bases). This CDR3 is built from 14 residues. Between the trimmed V and J ends, which lost 2 bases and 9 bases, there was a span of 14 bases. Germline V gives CDR1 SGHNT, CDR2 YENEEA. The CDR3 here is CASSLSRQGGEQFF. In DNA, the CDR3 is TGTGCCAGCAGCTTATCCCGGCAGGGCGGTGAGCAGTTCTTC.

The chain has TRBV10-3 and TRBJ2-7; TRBD1 is a possible D gene (6 bases). Germline assignment: CDR1 ENHRY and CDR2 SYGVKD. The V end lost 10 bases, the J end lost 4 bases, and 11 bases lay between the germline ends. The CDR3 is made up of 11 amino acids. CDR3 DNA: TGTGCCACCTGGACAGATTACGAGCAGTACTTC. It yields the protein CATWTDYEQYF.

V and J are TRBV9 and TRBJ1-1; D possibly corresponds to TRBD1 (5 bases). V was shortened by 3 bases and J by 1 base, with 10 bases between the two germline ends. Germline-derived CDR1 and CDR2 are SGDLS and YYNGEE. This CDR3 spans 14 amino acids. Here the CDR3 reads CASSAGGWNTEAFF. CDR3 sequence (DNA): TGTGCCAGCAGCGCCGGGGGATGGAACACTGAAGCTTTCTTT.

The chain uses TRBV11-3 and TRBJ2-2; D is perhaps TRBD2 (5 bases). The V end was cut by 1 base, the J end by 5 bases, with 5 bases between. The CDR3 is 13 residues long. Germline lookup yields CDR1 SGHNT and CDR2 YENEEA. CDR3 DNA sequence: TGTGCCAGCAGCTTAGGGGAGACCGGGGAGCTGTTTTTT. As protein: CASSLGETGELFF.

The chain couples TRBV4-2 to TRBJ1-6, with D perhaps matching TRBD1 (5 bases). This CDR3 has 15 residues. Germline assignment: CDR1 LGHNA and CDR2 YNFKEQ. V lost 0 bases to trimming and J lost 7 bases, with 10 bases between them. The CDR3 sequence: CASSQDMTVNSPLHF. CDR3 coding DNA: TGTGCCAGCAGCCAAGACATGACAGTGAATTCACCCCTCCACTTT.

The V and J genes are TRBV6-4 and TRBJ2-1, with 14 bases matching TRBD2. After removal of 0 bases from V and 6 bases from J, the junction contained 1 base not matched to a gene. Germline values: CDR1 MRHNA, CDR2 SNTAGT. The CDR3 spans 16 residues. The CDR3 spells CASSDSTSGGANEQFF. The CDR3, as DNA: TGTGCCAGCAGTGACTCGACTAGCGGGGGGGCCAATGAGCAGTTCTTC.

V usage is TRBV15 and J usage is TRBJ2-7, with 7 bases identical to TRBD2. The V and J ends lost 0 bases and 3 bases, in that order; junction bases with no gene match: 5. The CDR3 loop spans 15 amino acids. CDR1 is LNHNV and CDR2 is YYDKDF in the germline V gene (reference sequence). The CDR3 DNA reads as TGTGCCACCAGCAGAGACGGCCTAGCGGTCTACGAGCAGTACTTC. This encodes CATSRDGLAVYEQYF.

V usage is TRBV6-1 and J usage is TRBJ1-5, with D uncertain. The CDR3 is 15 amino acids. The V and J ends lost 2 bases and 3 bases respectively, with 11 bases between them. CDR1 is MNHNS, CDR2 SASEGT, per germline. In DNA, the CDR3 is TGTGCCAGCAGTGAATTGACGGGTTTCAATCAGCCCCAGCATTTT. This sequence encodes CASSELTGFNQPQHF.

This chain uses TRBV28 with TRBJ1-2, with 7 bases identical to TRBD1. This CDR3 has 15 residues. CDR1 MDHEN and CDR2 SYDVKM come from the germline V gene. V shed 5 bases and J 4 bases; nucleotides not matched to a gene: 10. The CDR3 DNA reads as TGTGCCAGCAGTAACGGACAGGCGGGGGGCTATGGCTACACCTTC. Translated, it gives CASSNGQAGGYGYTF.